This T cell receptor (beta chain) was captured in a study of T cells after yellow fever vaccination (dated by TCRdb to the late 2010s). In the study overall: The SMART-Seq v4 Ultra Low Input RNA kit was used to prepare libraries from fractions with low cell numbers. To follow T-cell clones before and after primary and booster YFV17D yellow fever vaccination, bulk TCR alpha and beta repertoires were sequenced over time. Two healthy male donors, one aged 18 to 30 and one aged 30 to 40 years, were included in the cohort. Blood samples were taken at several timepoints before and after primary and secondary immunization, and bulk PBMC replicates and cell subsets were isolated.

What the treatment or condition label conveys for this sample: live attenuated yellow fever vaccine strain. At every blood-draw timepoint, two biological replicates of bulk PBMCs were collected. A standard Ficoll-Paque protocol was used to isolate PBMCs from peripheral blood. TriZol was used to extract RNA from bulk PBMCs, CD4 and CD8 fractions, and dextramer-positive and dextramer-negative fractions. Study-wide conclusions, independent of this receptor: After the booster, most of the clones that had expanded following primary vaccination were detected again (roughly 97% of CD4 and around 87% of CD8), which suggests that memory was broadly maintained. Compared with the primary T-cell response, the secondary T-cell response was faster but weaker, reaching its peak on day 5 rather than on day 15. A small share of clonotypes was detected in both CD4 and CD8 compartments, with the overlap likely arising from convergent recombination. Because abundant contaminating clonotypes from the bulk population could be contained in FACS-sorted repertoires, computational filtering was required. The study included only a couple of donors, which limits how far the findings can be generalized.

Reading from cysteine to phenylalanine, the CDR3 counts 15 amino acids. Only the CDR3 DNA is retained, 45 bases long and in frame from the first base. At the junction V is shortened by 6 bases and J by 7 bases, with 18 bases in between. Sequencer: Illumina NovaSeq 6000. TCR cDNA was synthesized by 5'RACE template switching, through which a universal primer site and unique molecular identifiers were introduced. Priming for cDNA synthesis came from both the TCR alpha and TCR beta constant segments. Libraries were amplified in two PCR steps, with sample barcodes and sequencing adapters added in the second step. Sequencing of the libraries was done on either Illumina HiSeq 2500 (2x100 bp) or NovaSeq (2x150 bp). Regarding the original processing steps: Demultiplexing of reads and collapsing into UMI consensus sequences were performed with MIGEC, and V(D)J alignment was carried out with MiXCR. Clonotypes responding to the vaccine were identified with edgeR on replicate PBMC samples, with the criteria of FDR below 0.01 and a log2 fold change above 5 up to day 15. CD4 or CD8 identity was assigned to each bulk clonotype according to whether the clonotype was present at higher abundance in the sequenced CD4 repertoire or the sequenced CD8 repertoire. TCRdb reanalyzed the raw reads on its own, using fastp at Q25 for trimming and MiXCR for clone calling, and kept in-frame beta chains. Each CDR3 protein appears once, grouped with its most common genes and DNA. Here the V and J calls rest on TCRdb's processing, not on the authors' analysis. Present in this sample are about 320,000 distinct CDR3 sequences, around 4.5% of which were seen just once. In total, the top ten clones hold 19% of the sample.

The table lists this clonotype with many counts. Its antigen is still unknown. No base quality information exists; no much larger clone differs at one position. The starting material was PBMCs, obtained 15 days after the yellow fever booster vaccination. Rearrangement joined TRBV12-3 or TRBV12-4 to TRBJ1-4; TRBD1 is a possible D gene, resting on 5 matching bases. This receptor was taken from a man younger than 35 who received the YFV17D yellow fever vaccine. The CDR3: CASSQSGGAIEKLFF. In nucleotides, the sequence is TGTGCCAGCAGCCAGTCAGGAGGGGCAATTGAAAAACTGTTTTTT.